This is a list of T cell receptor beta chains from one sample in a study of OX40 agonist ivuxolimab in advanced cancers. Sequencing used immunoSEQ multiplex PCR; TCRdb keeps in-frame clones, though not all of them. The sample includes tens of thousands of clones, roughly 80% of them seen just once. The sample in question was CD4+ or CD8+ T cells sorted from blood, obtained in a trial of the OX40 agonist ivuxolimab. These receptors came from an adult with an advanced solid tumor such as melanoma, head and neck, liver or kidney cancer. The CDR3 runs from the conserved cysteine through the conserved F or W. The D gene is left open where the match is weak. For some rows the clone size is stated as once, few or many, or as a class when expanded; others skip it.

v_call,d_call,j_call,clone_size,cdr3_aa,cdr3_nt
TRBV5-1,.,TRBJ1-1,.,CASSFGAPTNTEAFF,TGCGCCAGCAGCTTCGGGGCCCCGACGAACACTGAAGCTTTCTTT
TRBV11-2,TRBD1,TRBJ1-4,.,CASSPGQGARKLFF,TGTGCCAGCAGTCCTGGACAGGGGGCGCGAAAACTGTTTTTT
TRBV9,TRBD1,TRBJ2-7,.,CASSPTQFGQGVGEQYF,TGTGCCAGCAGCCCCACCCAGTTTGGACAGGGGGTTGGGGAGCAGTACTTC
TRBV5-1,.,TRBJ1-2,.,CASSAGAKGDGYTF,TGCGCCAGCAGCGCCGGGGCCAAGGGGGACGGCTACACCTTC
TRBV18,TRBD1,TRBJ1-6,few,CASSPATGGYSPLHF,TGTGCCAGCTCACCAGCGACAGGGGGCTATTCACCCCTCCACTTT
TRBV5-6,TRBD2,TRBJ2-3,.,CASSLFGTSGGVDTQYF,TGTGCCAGCAGCTTGTTTGGGACTAGCGGGGGAGTGGATACGCAGTATTTT
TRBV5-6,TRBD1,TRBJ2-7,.,CASSWTGQNYEQYF,TGTGCCAGCAGCTGGACGGGACAGAACTACGAGCAGTACTTC
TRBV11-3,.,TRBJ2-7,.,CASSSDGEQYF,TGTGCCAGCAGCTCGGACGGAGAGCAGTACTTC
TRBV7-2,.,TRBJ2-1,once,CASSLAWSAYNEQFF,TGTGCCAGCAGCTTAGCGTGGTCCGCATACAATGAGCAGTTCTTC
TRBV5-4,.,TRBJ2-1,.,CASSPPGWSYNEQFF,TGTGCCAGCAGCCCCCCGGGCTGGTCCTACAATGAGCAGTTCTTC
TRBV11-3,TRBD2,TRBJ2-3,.,CASSTGLAGVAEQYF,TGTGCCAGCAGCACGGGACTAGCGGGAGTTGCCGAACAGTATTTT
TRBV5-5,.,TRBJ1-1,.,CASSAQGSTEAFF,TGTGCCAGCAGCGCCCAGGGGAGCACTGAAGCTTTCTTT
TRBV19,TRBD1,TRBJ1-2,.,CASSMAGGASYGYTF,TGTGCCAGTAGTATGGCAGGGGGCGCAAGCTATGGCTACACCTTC
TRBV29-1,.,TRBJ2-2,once,CSVVVLANTGELFF,TGCAGCGTTGTGGTGCTGGCGAACACCGGGGAGCTGTTTTTT
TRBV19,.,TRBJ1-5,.,CASSIRQNSNQPQHF,TGTGCCAGTAGTATCAGACAGAATAGCAATCAGCCCCAGCATTTT